This T cell receptor beta chain was profiled in a study of T cell responses to AZD1222 COVID-19 vaccine. Germline V gene lookup returns CDR1 MNHEY and CDR2 SMNVEV (reference sequence). This CDR3 contains 12 residues. V trimming: 5 bases; J trimming: 8 bases; junction bases outside the gene matches: 5. Study-level results: Vaccine-associated CD4 TCRs spanned spike, dominant at 160-218 and 743-854. The donor group comprised mostly white British people and more females; the analysis possibly underestimated clonal diversity.

A remark on this clone: Its target is not known.

The assay was immunoSEQ multiplex PCR, and TCRdb's table has in-frame clones only and misses some. The data contain 85,000 to 130,000 clones, about 92% of them singletons. Source: peripheral blood, taken 28 days after the second AZD1222 dose. This clonotype was obtained from an adult who received the AZD1222 COVID-19 vaccine. This chain links TRBV27 with TRBJ1-2; 7 bases match TRBD1. This CDR3 reads CASSPGGGGYTF. CDR3 sequence (DNA): TGTGCCAGCAGTCCAGGGGGAGGGGGCTACACCTTC.